This T cell receptor beta chain was found in a study of blood T cell repertoires in COVID-19. Enrollees, about 18 to 89 years old, lived in approximately 24 US areas. Clinical history reported by participants formed the basis on which cohorts were assigned. With 2 bases clipped from V and 5 bases from J, the junction kept 5 bases outside the gene matches. Germline loops: CDR1 SEHNR, CDR2 FQNEAQ (reference sequence). The CDR3 is 14 amino acids. Sequencing was performed with immunoSEQ multiplex PCR; in TCRdb, only in-frame clones are kept and a portion is missing. The sample records some 320,000 clones, around nine tenths being singletons.

V is TRBV7-9 and J is TRBJ2-5, with 7 bases aligning to TRBD2. The source material was PBMCs or T cells enriched from blood (not recorded which). This receptor was identified in a man between 60 and 75 years old who had recovered from COVID-19. CDR3 protein: CASSLSGRGETQYF. CDR3 nucleotides: TGTGCCAGCAGCTTATCTGGGCGGGGGGAGACCCAGTACTTC. Complete variable domain (other parts from reference TRBV7-9 and TRBJ2-5): DTGVSQNPRHKITKRGQNVTFRCDPISEHNRLYWYRQTLGQGPEFLTYFQNEAQLEKSRLLSDRFSAERPKGSFSTLEIQRTEQGDSAMYLCASSLSGRGETQYFGPGTRLLVL.